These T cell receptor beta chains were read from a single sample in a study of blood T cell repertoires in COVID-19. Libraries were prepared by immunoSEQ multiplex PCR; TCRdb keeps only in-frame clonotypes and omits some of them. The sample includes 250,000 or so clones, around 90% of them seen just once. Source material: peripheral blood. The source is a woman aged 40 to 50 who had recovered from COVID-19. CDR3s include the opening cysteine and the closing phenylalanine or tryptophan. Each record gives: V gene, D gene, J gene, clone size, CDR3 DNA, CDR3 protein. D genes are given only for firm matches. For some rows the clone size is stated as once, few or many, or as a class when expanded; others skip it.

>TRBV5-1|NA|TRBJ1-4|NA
TGCGCCAGCAGCTTGGTAGGAGGGGGGGACGAAAAACTGTTTTTT
CASSLVGGGDEKLFF
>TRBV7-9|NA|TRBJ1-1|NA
TGTGCCAGCAGCTTGACGGGGGAATTAAAAACTGAAGCTTTCTTT
CASSLTGELKTEAFF
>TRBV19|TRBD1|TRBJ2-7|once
TGTGCCAGTACACCGGGACAGGGGGTTTACGAGCAGTACTTC
CASTPGQGVYEQYF
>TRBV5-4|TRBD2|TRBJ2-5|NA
TGTGCCAGCAGCGGGCCCGGGACTAGCGGGGGGATTTGGGAGACCCAGTACTTC
CASSGPGTSGGIWETQYF
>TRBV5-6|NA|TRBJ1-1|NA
TGTGCCAGCAGCCGGAACACGGGGGCTGAAGCTTTCTTT
CASSRNTGAEAFF
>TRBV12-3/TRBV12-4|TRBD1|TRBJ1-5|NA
TGTGCCAGCAGAACAGGGGGAGGCCAGCCCCAGCATTTT
CASRTGGGQPQHF
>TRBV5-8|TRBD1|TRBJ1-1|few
TGTGCCAGTCTTAAGGGGGCACCTTCCTATGAAGCTTTCTTT
CASLKGAPSYEAFF
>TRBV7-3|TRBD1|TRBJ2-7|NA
TGTGCCAGCAGCGAGGGACAGGGTGAGTTCGACGAGCAGTACTTC
CASSEGQGEFDEQYF
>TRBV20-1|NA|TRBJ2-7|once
TGCAGTGCTAGTTCGGCCGGGGGTTCCTACGAGCAGTACTTC
CSASSAGGSYEQYF
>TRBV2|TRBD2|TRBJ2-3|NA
TGTGCCAGCAGTGATCCCATAGCGGGGCTAAACACAGATACGCAGTATTTT
CASSDPIAGLNTDTQYF
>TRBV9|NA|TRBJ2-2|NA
TGTGCCAGCACCCAAACATCGAACACCGGGGAGCTGTTTTTT
CASTQTSNTGELFF
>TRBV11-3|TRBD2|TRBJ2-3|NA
TGTGCCAGCAGCGCGGGAGTGAGCACAGATACGCAGTATTTT
CASSAGVSTDTQYF
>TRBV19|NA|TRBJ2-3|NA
TGTGCCAGTAGTGGATGGGAGCGTTCTGGCGGAGATACGCAGTATTTT
CASSGWERSGGDTQYF
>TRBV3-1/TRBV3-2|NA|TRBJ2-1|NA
TGTGCCAGCAGCCAAGCGAGCGGGTTGTACAATGAGCAGTTCTTC
CASSQASGLYNEQFF